This T cell receptor beta chain was found in a study of beta chain features in type 1 diabetes. Broader study findings: The study found moderately but significantly shorter TCRB CDR3s in all four CD4+ subsets of Type 1 diabetes patients.

There was one heparinised blood draw per donor, averaging approximately 120 mL. Reverse transcription of all isolated RNA meant that expressed TCRB transcripts were sequenced. TCRdb keeps only in-frame clones here, not all; method: immunoSEQ multiplex PCR. The table has 200,000 to 300,000 clones, about 15% seen once. This clone was detected a few times. Its specificity is unknown. V was pared by 7 bases and J by 8 bases, with 14 bases between. In germline, CDR1 is SGHAT, CDR2 FQNNGV. The CDR3 is made up of 12 amino acids. The chain uses TRBV11-2 and TRBJ1-1; D call uncertain. The receptor was isolated from a man younger than 45 with type 1 diabetes. The sample was naive CD4+ T cells from blood. The CDR3 coding sequence is TGTGCCAGCACCCTAGGCACCGGGGAAGCTTTCTTT. It encodes CASTLGTGEAFF. Looking up the rest from reference TRBV11-2 and TRBJ1-1 gives the full variable domain: EAGVAQSPRYKIIEKRQSVAFWCNPISGHATLYWYQQILGQGPKLLIQFQNNGVVDDSQLPKDRFSAERLKGVDSTLKIQPAKLEDSAVYLCASTLGTGEAFFGQGTRLTVV.